These 17 T cell receptor beta chains were sequenced from one sample in a study of T cells in Graves' hyperthyroidism and ophthalmopathy. Researchers took RNA transcripts and amplified the TCR beta CDR3 regions from them. First-round RT-PCR of the TCR CDR3 relied on the HTBI primer set. TCRdb ran MiXCR on the multiplex PCR reads and lists one entry per CDR3 protein. The repertoire holds some 580,000 distinct CDR3 sequences, with 16% as singletons. Sequences were obtained from blood. All receptors come from a woman aged 40 to 50 with Graves' ophthalmopathy.

With respect to this clonotype: This sequence may be a read error, since a much larger clone differs from it by one base. This chain joins TRBV28 and TRBJ2-2; D might be TRBD2 (5 bases). CDR1 is MDHEN and CDR2 is SYDVKM in the germline V gene. CDR3 length: 13 amino acids. CDR3 sequence reads: CASSSPVTGELSF. CDR3 nucleotides: TGTGCCAGCAGTTCACCGGTGACCGGGGAGCTGTCTTTT.

The V call is TRBV3-1, the J call TRBJ2-7; D may be TRBD1 or TRBD2 (5 bases each). Germline values: CDR1 LGHDT, CDR2 YNNKEL (reference sequence). This CDR3 is 19 amino acids long. Deletions cut 1 base from V and 3 bases from J, with 25 bases between. The CDR3: CASSQGWRYLGEKHYEQYF. CDR3 DNA: TGTGCCAGCAGCCAAGGTTGGAGGTATCTAGGGGAGAAGCACTACGAGCAGTACTTC.

The chain links TRBV12-3 or TRBV12-4 to TRBJ1-5; D is uncertain. Trimming took 1 base from V and 6 from J, leaving 16 bases between them. This CDR3 has 16 residues. This CDR3 is CASSLVWGWASQPQHF. DNA of the CDR3: TGTGCCAGCAGTTTAGTTTGGGGTTGGGCCAGTCAGCCCCAGCATTTT.

This clonotype was picked up many times. In DNA, the CDR3 is TGTGCCAGCACCCCCTTTCGGCAGATGAACACTGAAGCTTTCTTT. Its translation: CASTPFRQMNTEAFF. The chain is built from TRBV28 and TRBJ1-1; D uncertain. Trimming took 7 bases from V and 0 from J, leaving 15 bases between them. The CDR3 consists of 15 residues. Germline V CDR1 and CDR2: MDHEN, SYDVKM.

V gene TRBV9 combines with J gene TRBJ2-2, with D uncertain. Trimming took 1 base from V and 2 from J, leaving 9 bases between them. The CDR3 length is 15 residues. The germline V gene encodes CDR1 SGDLS and CDR2 YYNGEE. The CDR3 coding sequence is TGTGCCAGCAGCGTAACAGATGCAAACACCGGGGAGCTGTTTTTT. Encoded protein: CASSVTDANTGELFF.

Many counts were recorded for this clonotype. The chain couples TRBV5-1 to TRBJ1-4; D is unresolved. The CDR3 contains 14 residues. Deletions cut 2 bases from V and 0 bases from J, with 5 bases between. The germline V gene has CDR1 SGHRS and CDR2 YFSETQ. As DNA, the CDR3 is TGCGCCAGCAGCTTCGGAACAACTAATGAAAAACTGTTTTTT. Translated: CASSFGTTNEKLFF.

The chain carries TRBV19 and TRBJ2-1; 7 nucleotides match TRBD1. Germline values: CDR1 LNHDA, CDR2 SQIVND (reference sequence). CDR3 length equals 14 residues. J lost 4 bases, V lost 7 bases, and 7 bases had no gene match. DNA of the CDR3: TGTGCCAGTAAGTTGGGGACAGCGTACAATGAGCAGTTCTTC. Protein product: CASKLGTAYNEQFF.

The chain employs TRBV6-1 and TRBJ2-5; the D gene is possibly TRBD2 (7 bases). V lost 6 bases to trimming and J lost 5 bases, with 19 bases between them. In germline, CDR1 is MNHNS, CDR2 SASEGT. The length of the CDR3 is 15 residues. The CDR3 DNA reads TGTGCCAGCAGGGGGGGGGGGGGGGGCAGGGAGACCCAGTACTTC. Amino acids: CASRGGGGGRETQYF.

This clonotype has a count of ten or more. The V and J genes are TRBV10-3 and TRBJ1-5, with D uncertain. V was shortened by 0 bases and J by 2 bases, with 8 bases between the two germline ends. Germline V gene sequence: CDR1 ENHRY, CDR2 SYGVKD. The CDR3 contains 15 residues. DNA of the CDR3: TGTGCCATCAGTGAGTCGGACGAGGGCAATCAGCCCCAGCATTTT. This translates into CAISESDEGNQPQHF.

This clonotype was counted at least ten times. V usage is TRBV18 and J usage is TRBJ2-2, with 7 bases aligning to TRBD2. The CDR3 extends over 15 amino acids. Germline values: CDR1 KGHSH, CDR2 LQKENI. J gave up 7 bases and V 5 bases, and 10 bases lay outside the gene matches. The CDR3 DNA reads as TGTGCCAGCTCATCGGCCTTGACTAGCCGCGGGGAGCTGTTTTTT. Protein: CASSSALTSRGELFF.

This clonotype has at least ten counts. V gene TRBV7-8 combines with J gene TRBJ2-5; the D is unclear. Trimming left V 5 bases short and J 2 bases short, with 12 bases between. From germline, CDR1 is SGHVS and CDR2 FQNEAQ. The CDR3 contains 14 residues. The CDR3 DNA is TGTGCCAGCAGCCCTCTCATTAGGCAAGAGACCCAGTACTTC. The encoded protein is CASSPLIRQETQYF.

This clonotype was observed many times. The V and J genes are TRBV30 and TRBJ1-1, with D perhaps matching TRBD1 (6 bases). CDR1 and CDR2 from the germline V gene are GTSNPN and SVGIG (reference sequence). Between the trimmed V and J ends, which lost 1 base and 1 base, there was a span of 7 bases. This CDR3 has 13 amino acids. The CDR3 loop reads CAWSGTENTEAFF. The CDR3 bases are TGTGCCTGGAGTGGGACAGAGAACACTGAAGCTTTCTTT.

This clonotype was seen at least ten times. This rearrangement joins TRBV15 to TRBJ1-1; weak D call: TRBD1 (6 bases). The CDR3 totals 13 residues. Trimming removed 0 bases from V and 7 bases from J, with 9 bases in between. Germline CDR1 and CDR2: LNHNV and YYDKDF (reference sequence). CDR3 DNA sequence: TGTGCCACCAGCAGAGACGAGGGGGATGAAGCTTTCTTT. It is translated as CATSRDEGDEAFF.

This clonotype was observed a few times. This chain joins TRBV25-1 and TRBJ2-1; the D gene is possibly TRBD2 (5 bases). Germline values: CDR1 MGHDK, CDR2 SYGVNS. The CDR3 is 17 amino acids. The ends were cut back, 2 bases at V and 5 bases at J, with 19 bases in the middle. The CDR3 region is CASSEPPVGPRDNEQFF. CDR3 nucleotide sequence: TGTGCCAGCAGTGAACCTCCGGTAGGACCGAGGGACAATGAGCAGTTCTTC.

This clonotype was counted between two and nine times. V is TRBV5-8 and J is TRBJ2-3; 8 positions match TRBD2. V gave up 0 bases and J gave up 1 base; unmatched junction bases: 7. The germline gives CDR1 SGHTS, CDR2 YDEGEE. This CDR3 contains 17 residues. The DNA of the CDR3 is TGTGCCAGCAGCTTGGGTGTGATGGGACTAGGCACAGATACGCAGTATTTT. It codes for CASSLGVMGLGTDTQYF.

This clonotype appeared a few times. This rearrangement joins TRBV10-3 to TRBJ2-5; a possible D gene is TRBD1 (6 bases). The length of the CDR3 is 14 residues. The ends were cut back, 3 bases at V and 5 bases at J, with 13 bases in the middle. The germline CDR1 and CDR2 sequences are ENHRY and SYGVKD. CDR3 bases: TGTGCCATCAGTGACACCGAGGGGGAGGAGACCCAGTACTTC. Its translation: CAISDTEGEETQYF.

The rearrangement links TRBV28 to TRBJ2-3, with 9 bases fitting TRBD2. This CDR3 is 16 amino acids long. Per the germline V gene, CDR1 is MDHEN and CDR2 is SYDVKM. V shed 2 bases and J 11 bases; nucleotides not matched to a gene: 14. The CDR3 protein is CASSLVGAGGPKKQYF. The CDR3 nucleotides read TGTGCCAGCAGTTTAGTCGGGGCGGGAGGGCCAAAGAAGCAGTATTTT. Based on the CDR3 plus reference TRBV28 and TRBJ2-3, the full variable domain is DVKVTQSSRYLVKRTGEKVFLECVQDMDHENMFWYRQDPGLGLRLIYFSYDVKMKEKGDIPEGYSVSREKKERFSLILESASTNQTSMYLCASSLVGAGGPKKQYFGPGTRLTVL.